The source of this T cell receptor beta chain is a study of shared clonotypes between healthy human individuals (dated by TCRdb to about 2020). Regarding the research as a whole: The cohort included a few men and a couple of women between 18 and 49 years of age. To estimate repertoire size and how much clonotypes are shared between individuals, the study performed deep sequencing of blood TCR repertoires from a handful of healthy adults. Between about 0.8 and 9.5 billion PBMCs per donor were obtained by leukapheresis. To increase sequencing depth and limit assay-specific biases, TCR repertoire library preparation and sequencing were carried out by different laboratories using diverse techniques. For each donor, three plates each were used for CD4 naive and CD4 memory, two plates were used for CD8 naive, and one plate was used for CD8 memory.

This clone appeared a single time. Its binding antigen is unknown. Base quality data are lacking; no much larger clone is found one base away. What the authors observed across the whole study: Pairwise subsampling indicated that sequencing depth was expected to affect the degree of clonotype sharing among donors. Only blood was sampled, and tissue TCR repertoires likely differ from those in blood. Larger estimated clonotype richness was generally found for naive subsets than for memory subsets. Higher generation probabilities were observed for clonotypes shared by all four sorted-subset donors than for non-shared clonotypes. Across a few donors, about 4.5% of naive CD4, approximately 4% of naive CD8, around 2.1% of memory CD4, and about 0.44% of memory CD8 clonotypes were shared. Even with the large sequencing depth, rarefaction of the sorted-subset datasets indicated that sequencing was incomplete. Because the study included only a small number of donors, the genetic and exposure-history diversity represented was limited.

Donors were healthy HIV-negative adults with no recently reported acute infections or vaccinations. Every donor was a Caucasian adult residing in Nashville, Tennessee, USA. CD4+ T cells were enriched by magnetic negative selection; naive cells were then positively selected on CD45RA, and the negative fraction formed the memory subset. Blood was obtained by leukapheresis, after which PBMCs were separated by Ficoll-Histopaque density gradient centrifugation and cryopreserved in liquid nitrogen vapor phase. Purity and quantity of every magnetically sorted T cell population were checked by analytical flow cytometry. From each sorted fraction, genomic DNA was isolated and quantified by UV absorbance on a Nanodrop 2000c. Using the deep immunoSEQ assay, multiplex PCR amplified TCR CDR3 regions from genomic DNA. Genomic DNA extracted from each cell subset was distributed evenly over all wells of several immunoSEQ 96-well plates, and each plate served as one replicate. For sorted subsets, about 200 ng genomic DNA, equal to some 30,000 T cell genomes, was loaded into each replicate PCR. Purified libraries were measured with a Qubit 3.0 fluorometer, size-checked on a Bioanalyzer 2100, and measured again with the KAPA Library Quantification kit. Each immunoSEQ 96-well plate was sequenced on its own single-read 150-cycle Illumina NextSeq 550 flow cell. The study's own analysis went as follows. Because the immunoSEQ output held only junctional sequences and lacked quality scores, the filtering could not match the filtering applied to full-length reads. To assign V/J genes and CDR3, sequences were annotated against IMGT germline references using PyIR, a Python wrapper for IgBLAST v1.9. Reads were removed for weak V/J assignments (E-value above 1e-6), missing CDR3, stop codons, out-of-frame junctions, or ambiguous translated residues. V3J clonotypes were defined as sequences sharing an identical inferred V gene, J gene, and CDR3 amino acid sequence. The percentage overlap between two repertoires was calculated by dividing the number of shared unique clonotypes by the size of the smaller repertoire. Richness of each repertoire was evaluated using RTK rarefaction, the Chao1 estimator, and Recon v2.1 estimates of unobserved clonotypes. OLGA was used to compute generation probabilities for all TCRbeta clonotypes that the gDNA method yielded from a handful of donors. In TCRdb, the immuneACCESS table is reduced to in-frame sequences with V and J assigned. These tables do not hold every clone; where another copy was compared, an unresolved V gene accounts for under half, and the others remain unexplained. V and J calls and clone size are those listed in that table; D and trimming were worked out from the DNA. In all, the sample holds about 1 million clones, and approximately 72% of those were seen once. Less than 1.5% of the sample comes from the top ten.

Reading the germline V gene gives CDR1 ENHRY and CDR2 SYGVKD. The CDR3 numbers 16 residues from cysteine through phenylalanine. CDR3 DNA is the only sequence kept; it has 48 bases, read in frame from the first base. For this chain, trimming is 8 bases at the V end and 3 bases at the J end, and the number of junction bases without a gene match is 14. The chain joins TRBV10-3 to TRBJ1-2; 8 nucleotides in the junction match TRBD1. Sequenced material: memory CD4+ T cells sorted from blood. In light of the paper, this sample's cell subset or site label describes: CD45RA-negative fraction. The sequence was obtained from a man aged 18 to 35 in good health. The nucleotide sequence is given as TGTGCCATCTCTGGGGGAACGGACAGGGCGGACTATGGCTACACCTTC. Its protein product is CAISGGTDRADYGYTF.